This T cell receptor beta chain is drawn from a study of beta chain features in type 1 diabetes. Study observations and caveats: Whether TCRB rearrangement is influenced by HLA type was left unresolved in this analysis. Within each of all four CD4+ subsets, Type 1 diabetes patients had TCRB CDR3s that were moderately but significantly shorter.

V lost 2 bases and J lost 1; bases outside the gene matches: 10. CDR1 is LNHNV and CDR2 is YYDKDF in the germline V gene (reference sequence). The CDR3 runs to 18 residues. Purity exceeded 95% in all sorted populations. The study reverse transcribed the entire isolated RNA, so it sequenced expressed TCRB transcripts. Sequencing was performed with immunoSEQ multiplex PCR; in TCRdb, only in-frame clones are kept and a portion is missing. The sample contains 600,000 to 700,000 clones, around 15% of which appear only once. As concerns this clone: The antigen is unknown.

Sample: naive CD4+ T cells from blood. The chain links TRBV15 to TRBJ2-3, with 9 bases matching TRBD2. This TCR derives from a man between 18 and 35 years old with type 1 diabetes. CDR3: CATSRPRQSSGGTDTQYF. CDR3 DNA sequence: TGTGCCACCAGCAGACCCCGGCAATCTAGCGGGGGCACAGATACGCAGTATTTT.